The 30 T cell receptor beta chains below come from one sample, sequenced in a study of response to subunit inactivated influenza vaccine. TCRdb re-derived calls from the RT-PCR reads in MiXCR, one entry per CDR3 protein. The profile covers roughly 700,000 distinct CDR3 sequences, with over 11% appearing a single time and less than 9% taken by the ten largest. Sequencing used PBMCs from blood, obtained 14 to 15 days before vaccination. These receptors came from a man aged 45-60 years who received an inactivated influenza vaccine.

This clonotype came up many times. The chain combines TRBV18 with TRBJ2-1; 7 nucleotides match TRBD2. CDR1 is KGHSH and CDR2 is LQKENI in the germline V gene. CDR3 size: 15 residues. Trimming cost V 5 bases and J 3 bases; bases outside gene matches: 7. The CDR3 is CASSGVAGVYNEQFF. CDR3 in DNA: TGTGCCAGCTCAGGGGTGGCGGGAGTCTACAATGAGCAGTTCTTC.

The chain's CDR3 is CASSLVLAGGDNEQFF. The CDR3 DNA reads as TGTGCCAGCAGCTTGGTATTAGCGGGGGGAGACAATGAGCAGTTCTTC. This chain joins TRBV11-3 and TRBJ2-1, with 10 bases that match TRBD2. The ends lost 3 bases at V and 5 bases at J; junction bases unmatched: 7. Germline CDR1 and CDR2: SGHNT and YENEEA. The CDR3 is made up of 16 amino acids.

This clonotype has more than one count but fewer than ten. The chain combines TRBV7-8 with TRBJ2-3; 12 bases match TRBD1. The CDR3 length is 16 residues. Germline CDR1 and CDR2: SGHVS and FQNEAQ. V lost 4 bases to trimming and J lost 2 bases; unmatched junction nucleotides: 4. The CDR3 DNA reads TGTGCCAGCAGCTACGGGACAGGGGGCCACACAGATACGCAGTATTTT. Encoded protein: CASSYGTGGHTDTQYF.

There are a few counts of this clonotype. The CDR3 protein is CASSQLTGSYEQYF. CDR3 DNA sequence: TGTGCCAGCAGCCAATTAACAGGCTCCTACGAGCAGTACTTC. The chain uses TRBV3-1 and TRBJ2-7; D perhaps matches TRBD1 (5 bases). Germline CDR1 and CDR2: LGHDT and YNNKEL (reference sequence). The CDR3 sequence is 14 residues long. V gave up 2 bases and J gave up 0 bases, with 8 bases separating them.

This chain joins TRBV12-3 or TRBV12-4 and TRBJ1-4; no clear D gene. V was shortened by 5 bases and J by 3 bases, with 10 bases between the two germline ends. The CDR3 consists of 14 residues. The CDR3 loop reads CASSPGRANEKLFF. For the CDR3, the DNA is TGTGCCAGCAGTCCGGGGAGGGCTAATGAAAAACTGTTTTTT.

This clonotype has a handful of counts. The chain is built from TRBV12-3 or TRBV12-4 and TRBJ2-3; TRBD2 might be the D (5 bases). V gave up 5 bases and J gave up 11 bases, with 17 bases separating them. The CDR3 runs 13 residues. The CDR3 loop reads CASSMRAPQLQYF. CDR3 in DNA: TGTGCCAGCAGTATGAGGGCCCCCCAGCTGCAGTATTTT.

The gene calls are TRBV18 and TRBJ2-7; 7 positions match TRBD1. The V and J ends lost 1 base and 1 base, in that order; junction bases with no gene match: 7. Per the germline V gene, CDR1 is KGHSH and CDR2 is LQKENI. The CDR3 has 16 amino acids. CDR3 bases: TGTGCCAGCTCACCACGGACCCCAGGGGGTTCCTACGAGCAGTACTTC. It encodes CASSPRTPGGSYEQYF. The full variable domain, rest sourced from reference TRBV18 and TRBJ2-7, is NAGVMQNPRHLVRRRGQEARLRCSPMKGHSHVYWYRQLPEEGLKFMVYLQKENIIDESGMPKERFSAEFPKEGPSILRIQQVVRGDSAAYFCASSPRTPGGSYEQYFGPGTRLTVT.

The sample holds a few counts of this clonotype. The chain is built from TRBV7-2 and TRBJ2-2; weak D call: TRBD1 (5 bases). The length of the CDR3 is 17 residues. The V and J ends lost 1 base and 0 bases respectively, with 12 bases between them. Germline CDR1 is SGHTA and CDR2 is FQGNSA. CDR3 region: CASSLVRGRANTGELFF. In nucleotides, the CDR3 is TGTGCCAGCAGCTTAGTAAGGGGCAGGGCGAACACCGGGGAGCTGTTTTTT.

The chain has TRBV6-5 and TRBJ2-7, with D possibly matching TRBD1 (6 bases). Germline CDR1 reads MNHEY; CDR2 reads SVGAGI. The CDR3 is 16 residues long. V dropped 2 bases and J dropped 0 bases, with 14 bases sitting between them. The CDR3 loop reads CASSYGQSEFSYEQYF. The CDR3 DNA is TGTGCCAGCAGTTACGGACAGAGCGAATTCTCCTACGAGCAGTACTTC.

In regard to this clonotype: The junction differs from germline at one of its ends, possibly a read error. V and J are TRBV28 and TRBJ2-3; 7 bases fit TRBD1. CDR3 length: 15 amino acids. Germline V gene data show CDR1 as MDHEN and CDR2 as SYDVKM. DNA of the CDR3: TGTACCAGCACCGGCACAGGGGCACTGACAGATACGCAGTATTTT. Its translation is CTSTGTGALTDTQYF.

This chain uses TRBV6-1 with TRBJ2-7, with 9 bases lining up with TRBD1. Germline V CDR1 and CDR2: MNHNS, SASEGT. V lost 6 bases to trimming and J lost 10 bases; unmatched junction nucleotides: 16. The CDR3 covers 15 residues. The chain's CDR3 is CASSRSTGTGRIQYF. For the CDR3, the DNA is TGTGCCAGCAGCCGTAGCACAGGGACAGGGAGGATCCAGTACTTC.

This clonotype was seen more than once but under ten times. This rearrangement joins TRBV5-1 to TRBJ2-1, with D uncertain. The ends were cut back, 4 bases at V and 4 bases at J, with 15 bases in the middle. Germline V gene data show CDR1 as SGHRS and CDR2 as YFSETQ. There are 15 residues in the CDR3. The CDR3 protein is CASSASPTLYNEQFF. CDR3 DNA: TGCGCCAGCAGCGCCAGTCCGACACTTTACAATGAGCAGTTCTTC. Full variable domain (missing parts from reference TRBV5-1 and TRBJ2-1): KAGVTQTPRYLIKTRGQQVTLSCSPISGHRSVSWYQQTPGQGLQFLFEYFSETQRNKGNFPGRFSGRQFSNSRSEMNVSTLELGDSALYLCASSASPTLYNEQFFGPGTRLTVL.

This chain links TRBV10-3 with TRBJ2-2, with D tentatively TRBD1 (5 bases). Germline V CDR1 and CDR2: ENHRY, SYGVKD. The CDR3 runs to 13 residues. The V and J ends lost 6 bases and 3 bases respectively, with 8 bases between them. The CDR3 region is CAIRGRDTGELFF. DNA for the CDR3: TGTGCCATCAGGGGGCGCGACACCGGGGAGCTGTTTTTT.

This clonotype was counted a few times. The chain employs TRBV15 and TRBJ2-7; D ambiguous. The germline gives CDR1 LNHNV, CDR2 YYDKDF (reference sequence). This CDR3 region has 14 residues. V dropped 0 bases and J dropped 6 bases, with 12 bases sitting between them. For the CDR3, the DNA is TGTGCCACCAGCAGAGATCTCTCAGGTTCCGAGCAGTACTTC. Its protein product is CATSRDLSGSEQYF.

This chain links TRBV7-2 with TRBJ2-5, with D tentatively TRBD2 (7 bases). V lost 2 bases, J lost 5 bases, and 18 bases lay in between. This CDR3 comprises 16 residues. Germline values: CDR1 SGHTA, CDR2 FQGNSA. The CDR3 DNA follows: TGTGCCAGCAGCTTATGGGGGGGGCTCGGTGGGGAGACCCAGTACTTC. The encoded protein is CASSLWGGLGGETQYF.

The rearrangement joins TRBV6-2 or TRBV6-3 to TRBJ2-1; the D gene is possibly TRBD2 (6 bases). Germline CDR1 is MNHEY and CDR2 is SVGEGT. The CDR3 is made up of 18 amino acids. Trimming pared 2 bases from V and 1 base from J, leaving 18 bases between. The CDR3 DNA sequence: TGTGCCAGCAGTTACGAGACTAGATCTTTTCGGTCCTACAATGAGCAGTTCTTC. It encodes CASSYETRSFRSYNEQFF.

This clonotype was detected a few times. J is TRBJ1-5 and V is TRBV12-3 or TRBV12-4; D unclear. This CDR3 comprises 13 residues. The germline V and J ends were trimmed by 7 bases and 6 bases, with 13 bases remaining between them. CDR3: CASTGARSQPQHF. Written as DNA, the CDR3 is TGTGCCAGCACGGGAGCCCGTAGTCAGCCCCAGCATTTT.

The CDR3 DNA reads as TGCGCCAGCAGTGACATAAACACTGAAGCTTTCTTT. Translating gives CASSDINTEAFF. This sequence joins TRBV10-2 and TRBJ1-1, with D hard to call. V lost 3 bases to trimming and J lost 2 bases, with 4 bases between them. Germline V gene lookup returns CDR1 WSHSY and CDR2 SAAADI. The CDR3 has 12 residues.

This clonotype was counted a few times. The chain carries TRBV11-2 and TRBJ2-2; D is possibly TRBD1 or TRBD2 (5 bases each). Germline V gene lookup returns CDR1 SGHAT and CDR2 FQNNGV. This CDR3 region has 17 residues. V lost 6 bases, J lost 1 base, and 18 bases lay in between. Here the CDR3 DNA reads TGTGCCAGCAGATATATAAGGGGACCGTTGAACACCGGGGAGCTGTTTTTT. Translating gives CASRYIRGPLNTGELFF.

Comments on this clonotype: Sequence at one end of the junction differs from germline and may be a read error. The CDR3 sequence is CASRSGTSGPTDF. In DNA form, the CDR3 reads TGTGCCAGCAGATCCGGGACTAGCGGTCCTACTGACTTC. J is TRBJ2-7 and V is TRBV7-2; 11 bases agree with TRBD2. Germline V gene data show CDR1 as SGHTA and CDR2 as FQGNSA. This CDR3 is 13 amino acids long.

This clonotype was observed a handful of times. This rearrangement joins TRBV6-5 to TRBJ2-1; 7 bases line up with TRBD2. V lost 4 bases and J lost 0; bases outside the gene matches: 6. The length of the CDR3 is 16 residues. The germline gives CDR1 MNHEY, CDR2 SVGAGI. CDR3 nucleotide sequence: TGTGCCAGCAGTTTTAGGGCGGGAGCCTCCTACAATGAGCAGTTCTTC. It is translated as CASSFRAGASYNEQFF.

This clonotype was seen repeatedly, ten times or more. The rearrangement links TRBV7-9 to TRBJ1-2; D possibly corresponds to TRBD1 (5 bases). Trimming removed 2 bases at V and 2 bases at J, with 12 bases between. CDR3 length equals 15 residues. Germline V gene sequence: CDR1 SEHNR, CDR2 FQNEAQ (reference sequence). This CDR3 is CASSLSGISNYGYTF. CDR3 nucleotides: TGTGCCAGCAGCTTATCAGGGATATCGAACTATGGCTACACCTTC.

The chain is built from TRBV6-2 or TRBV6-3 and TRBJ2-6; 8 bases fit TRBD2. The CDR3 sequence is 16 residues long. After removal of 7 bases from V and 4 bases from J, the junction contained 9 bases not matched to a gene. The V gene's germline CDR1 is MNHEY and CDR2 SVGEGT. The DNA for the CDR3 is TGTGCCAGCATAACCTACGGGAGGGGGGGGGCCAACGTCCTGACTTTC. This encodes CASITYGRGGANVLTF.

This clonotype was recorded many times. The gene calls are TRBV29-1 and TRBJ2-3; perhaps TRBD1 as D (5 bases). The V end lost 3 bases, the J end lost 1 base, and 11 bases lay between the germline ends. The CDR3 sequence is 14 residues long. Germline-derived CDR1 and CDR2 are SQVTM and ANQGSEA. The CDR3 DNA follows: TGCAGCGTTGATAGTCAGGGCGGCACAGATACGCAGTATTTT. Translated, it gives CSVDSQGGTDTQYF.

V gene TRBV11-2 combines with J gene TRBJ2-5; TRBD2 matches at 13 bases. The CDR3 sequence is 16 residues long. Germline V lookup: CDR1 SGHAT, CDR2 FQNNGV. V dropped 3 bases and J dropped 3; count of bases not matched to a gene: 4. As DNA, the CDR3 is TGTGCCAGCAGCTTTATGGGGACTAGCGGGAAAGAGACCCAGTACTTC. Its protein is CASSFMGTSGKETQYF.

The CDR3 nucleotides read TGCAGCGTTGGTAAGGGGCTCCGGAGCCTAGCGGGGAGCAATGAGCAGTTCTTC. Translation gives CSVGKGLRSLAGSNEQFF. This chain joins TRBV29-1 and TRBJ2-1; 9 bases agree with TRBD2. Germline CDR1 reads SQVTM; CDR2 reads ANQGSEA. The CDR3 sequence is 18 residues long. V gave up 4 bases and J gave up 6 bases; unmatched junction bases: 19.

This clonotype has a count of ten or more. The DNA of the CDR3 is TGCAGTGCACCCCGAGGGAGGATGACCTACAATGAGCAGTTCTTC. Amino acid sequence: CSAPRGRMTYNEQFF. The chain links TRBV20-1 to TRBJ2-1; possibly TRBD2 for D (6 bases). V lost 6 bases to trimming and J lost 2 bases, with 17 bases between them. Looked up from germline, CDR1 is DFQATT and CDR2 is SNEGSKA (reference sequence). The CDR3 has 15 residues.

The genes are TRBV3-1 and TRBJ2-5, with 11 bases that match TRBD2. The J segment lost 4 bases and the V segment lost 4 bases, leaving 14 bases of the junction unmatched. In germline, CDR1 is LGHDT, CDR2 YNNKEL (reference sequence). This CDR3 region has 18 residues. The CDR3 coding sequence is TGTGCCAGCAGCCTGACTAGCGGGGTTATAGCGTTCGGAGAGACCCAGTACTTC. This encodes CASSLTSGVIAFGETQYF.

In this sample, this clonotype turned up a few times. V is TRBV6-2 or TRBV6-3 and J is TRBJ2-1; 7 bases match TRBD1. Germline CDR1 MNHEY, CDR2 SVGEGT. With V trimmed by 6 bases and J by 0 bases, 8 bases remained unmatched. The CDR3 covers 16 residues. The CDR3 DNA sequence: TGTGCCAGCAGGGCCCGACAGGGACACTCCTACAATGAGCAGTTCTTC. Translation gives CASRARQGHSYNEQFF.

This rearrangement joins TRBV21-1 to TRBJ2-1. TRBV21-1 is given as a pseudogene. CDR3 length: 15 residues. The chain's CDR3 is CASSKFPNSYNEQFF. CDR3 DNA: TGTGCCAGCAGCAAATTCCCCAACTCCTACAATGAGCAGTTCTTC.